These 21 T cell receptor beta chains originate from one sample sequenced in a study of control samples from healthy donors and cancer patients. TCRdb's table, derived via immunoSEQ multiplex PCR, lists solely in-frame clones and lacks some. The sample carries roughly 450,000 clones, 90% recorded once. The source material was PBMCs. All receptors derive from a man in his forties with head and neck cancer.

The rearrangement joins TRBV7-6 to TRBJ2-2; D is unclear. CDR1 is SGHVS and CDR2 is FNYEAQ in the germline V gene. V dropped 0 bases and J dropped 4 bases, with 9 bases sitting between them. The CDR3 is 15 residues long. The CDR3 nucleotides read TGTGCCAGCAGCTTAGCCGATCCCTCCACCGGGGAGCTGTTTTTT. Translated, it gives CASSLADPSTGELFF.

Worth noting for this clone: The same CDR3 can be traced to other DNA sequences in this sample. The CDR3 DNA reads as TGTGCCATCAGCCGTGACTCCTACGAGCAGTACTTC. Amino acids: CAISRDSYEQYF. The chain links TRBV10-3 to TRBJ2-7; the D is unclear. V shed 6 bases and J shed 0 bases, with 6 bases lying between them. CDR3 length equals 12 residues. The germline CDR1 and CDR2 sequences are ENHRY and SYGVKD.

This clone was seen just once. V gene TRBV28 combines with J gene TRBJ1-1; TRBD1 might be the D (5 bases). Trimming took off 2 bases at V and 6 bases at J, with 7 bases between the two ends. CDR1 is MDHEN, CDR2 SYDVKM, per germline. This CDR3 has 12 amino acids. The CDR3 DNA reads TGTGCCAGCAGTTTACAGGGCGCTGAAGCTTTCTTT. It translates to CASSLQGAEAFF.

The J gene is TRBJ1-3, the V gene TRBV27; D is unresolved. The CDR3 is made up of 14 amino acids. In germline, CDR1 is MNHEY, CDR2 SMNVEV (reference sequence). Trimming cost V 2 bases and J 2 bases, with 7 bases left between them. The CDR3 DNA follows: TGTGCCAGCAGTTTAATCCCCCCTGGAAACACCATATATTTT. Translation: CASSLIPPGNTIYF.

The V and J genes are TRBV5-6 and TRBJ1-1; D is unclear. V lost 5 bases and J lost 0, with 11 bases in between. The CDR3 is made up of 14 amino acids. Germline V gene lookup returns CDR1 SGHDT and CDR2 YYEEEE. CDR3 nucleotides: TGTGCCAGCAGTGATATTGCCCTGAACACTGAAGCTTTCTTT. It encodes CASSDIALNTEAFF. The entire variable domain, with the rest obtained from reference TRBV5-6 and TRBJ1-1, is as follows: DAGVTQSPTHLIKTRGQQVTLRCSPKSGHDTVSWYQQALGQGPQFIFQYYEEEERQRGNFPDRFSGHQFPNYSSELNVNALLLGDSALYLCASSDIALNTEAFFGQGTRLTVV.

The chain carries TRBV27 and TRBJ1-3; D is unresolved. This CDR3 region has 16 residues. V was pared by 2 bases and J by 0 bases, with 11 bases between. Per the germline V gene, CDR1 is MNHEY and CDR2 is SMNVEV (reference sequence). DNA for the CDR3: TGTGCCAGCAGTTTAATTCCCCCCCGCTCTGGAAACACCATATATTTT. It specifies CASSLIPPRSGNTIYF.

The J gene is TRBJ2-4, the V gene TRBV29-1; D is unresolved. V was clipped by 4 bases and J by 0 bases, with 10 bases between them. The CDR3 has 14 amino acids. Germline lookup yields CDR1 SQVTM and CDR2 ANQGSEA. The CDR3 loop is CSVGGYEAKNIQYF. The CDR3 DNA is TGCAGCGTTGGGGGTTATGAAGCCAAAAACATTCAGTACTTC. Combining the CDR3 with reference TRBV29-1 and TRBJ2-4 gives the whole variable domain SAVISQKPSRDICQRGTSLTIQCQVDSQVTMMFWYRQQPGQSLTLIATANQGSEATYESGFVIDKFPISRPNLTFSTLTVSNMSPEDSSIYLCSVGGYEAKNIQYFGAGTRLSVL.

This chain uses TRBV7-8 with TRBJ2-7; 7 positions agree with TRBD2. Per the germline V gene, CDR1 is SGHVS and CDR2 is FQNEAQ. The CDR3 loop spans 15 amino acids. Losses at the gene ends were 1 base for V and 2 bases for J; bases not matched to a gene: 5. The CDR3 region has the DNA TGTGCCAGCAGCTTAGTGGGGAGGGAACCCTACGAGCAGTACTTC. Residues: CASSLVGREPYEQYF.

This clone occurred once. This chain links TRBV28 with TRBJ1-1; D not certain. The CDR3 has 19 amino acids. CDR1 is MDHEN, CDR2 SYDVKM, per germline. Trimming stripped 5 bases from V and 1 base from J, with 26 bases between. The CDR3 here is CASSPSSPLSAVTNTEAFF. CDR3 nucleotide sequence: TGTGCCAGCAGTCCCTCCTCCCCGTTGTCGGCAGTGACGAACACTGAAGCTTTCTTT.

The chain couples TRBV5-1 to TRBJ1-6; the D is unclear. Germline lookup yields CDR1 SGHRS and CDR2 YFSETQ. Trimming removed 4 bases at V and 8 bases at J, with 22 bases between. The CDR3 contains 17 residues. The DNA for the CDR3 is TGCGCCAGCAGCGCCCACACGGCCATACTCCGGGATTCACCCCTCCACTTT. As protein: CASSAHTAILRDSPLHF.

The rearrangement joins TRBV19 to TRBJ2-7, with TRBD1 matching over 11 bases. With V trimmed by 9 bases and J by 3 bases, 7 bases remained unmatched. Germline assignment: CDR1 LNHDA and CDR2 SQIVND (reference sequence). This CDR3 has 14 residues. CDR3 residues: CASGAGTGGYEQYF. CDR3 nucleotides: TGTGCCAGCGGCGCGGGGACAGGGGGCTACGAGCAGTACTTC.

The J gene is TRBJ2-7, the V gene TRBV19; 10 nucleotides agree with TRBD2. J gave up 4 bases and V 5 bases, and 5 bases lay outside the gene matches. The CDR3 consists of 14 residues. Germline V gene lookup returns CDR1 LNHDA and CDR2 SQIVND (reference sequence). This CDR3 is CASSRTSGPYEQYF. Written as DNA, the CDR3 is TGTGCCAGTAGTCGGACTAGCGGACCGTACGAGCAGTACTTC. Drawing the rest from reference TRBV19 and TRBJ2-7, the complete variable domain is DGGITQSPKYLFRKEGQNVTLSCEQNLNHDAMYWYRQDPGQGLRLIYYSQIVNDFQKGDIAEGYSVSREKKESFPLTVTSAQKNPTAFYLCASSRTSGPYEQYFGPGTRLTVT.

The chain couples TRBV10-3 to TRBJ1-6, with TRBD1 as a possible D gene (5 bases). Germline loops: CDR1 ENHRY, CDR2 SYGVKD. The CDR3 spans 13 residues. With 9 bases removed from V and 5 bases from J, the gap between germline ends came to 11 bases. The chain's CDR3 is CAMSGDDNSPLHF. The CDR3 region has the DNA TGTGCCATGTCCGGGGACGATAATTCACCCCTCCACTTT.

The V and J genes are TRBV30 and TRBJ2-7; no clear D gene. Germline CDR1 and CDR2: GTSNPN and SVGIG (reference sequence). The CDR3 is 12 amino acids. V lost 0 bases and J 5 bases, leaving 8 bases between the germline ends. The chain's CDR3 is CAWSVSGNEQYF. For the CDR3, the DNA is TGTGCCTGGAGTGTGTCTGGCAACGAGCAGTACTTC.

V usage is TRBV29-1 and J usage is TRBJ1-1, with a weak D call TRBD1 (5 bases). The CDR3 consists of 12 residues. Germline CDR1 reads SQVTM; CDR2 reads ANQGSEA. Trimming shortened V by 7 bases and J by 0 bases, and 9 bases separated the two germline ends. DNA for the CDR3: TGCAGCGGTGACAGATTGAACACTGAAGCTTTCTTT. Its protein product is CSGDRLNTEAFF.

J is TRBJ2-7 and V is TRBV7-9; D remains unclear. The CDR3 totals 13 residues. The V and J ends lost 2 bases and 5 bases respectively, with 10 bases between them. Germline lookup yields CDR1 SEHNR and CDR2 FQNEAQ (reference sequence). In nucleotides, the CDR3 is TGTGCCAGCAGCTTAATCAGCCTTGACGAGCAGTACTTC. This translates into CASSLISLDEQYF.

This clone was detected once. The gene calls are TRBV7-2 and TRBJ2-3; D call uncertain. The CDR3 covers 11 residues. V was trimmed by 5 bases and J by 2 bases, leaving 2 bases between them. CDR1 is SGHTA, CDR2 FQGNSA, per germline. The CDR3 nucleotides are TGTGCCAGCAGCCCCACAGATACGCAGTATTTT. Its protein is CASSPTDTQYF.

The table lists this clone with a count of one. The chain is built from TRBV19 and TRBJ1-2; 8 bases are shared with TRBD1. The germline CDR1 and CDR2 sequences are LNHDA and SQIVND (reference sequence). CDR3 size: 12 residues. J gave up 8 bases and V 5 bases, and 4 bases lay outside the gene matches. The CDR3, as DNA: TGTGCCAGTAGTCTGACAGGGGTCGGCTACACCTTC. As protein: CASSLTGVGYTF. Drawing the rest from reference TRBV19 and TRBJ1-2, the complete variable domain is DGGITQSPKYLFRKEGQNVTLSCEQNLNHDAMYWYRQDPGQGLRLIYYSQIVNDFQKGDIAEGYSVSREKKESFPLTVTSAQKNPTAFYLCASSLTGVGYTFGSGTRLTVV.

The V and J genes are TRBV3-1 (or the pseudogene TRBV3-2) and TRBJ2-1, with D perhaps matching TRBD2 (6 bases). V lost 4 bases to trimming and J lost 10 bases, with 17 bases between them. Germline lookup yields CDR1 LGHDT and CDR2 YNNKEL (reference sequence). The CDR3 contains 14 residues. The CDR3 DNA reads as TGTGCCAGCAGCCCCAGCGGGCTCGATATGGAGCAGTTCTTC. Translated: CASSPSGLDMEQFF.

This clone appeared a single time. The chain carries TRBV4-3 and TRBJ1-4; D unclear. V dropped 4 bases and J dropped 7 bases, with 10 bases sitting between them. Germline-derived CDR1 and CDR2 are LGHNA and YSLEER. This CDR3 is 13 amino acids long. This chain's CDR3 is CASSPSWSEKLFF. The CDR3 DNA sequence: TGCGCCAGCAGCCCGTCGTGGTCTGAAAAACTGTTTTTT.

The gene calls are TRBV25-1 and TRBJ1-1; TRBD1 might be the D (6 bases). The CDR3 is 13 amino acids. V lost 5 bases to trimming and J lost 3 bases, with 10 bases between them. Germline V gene data show CDR1 as MGHDK and CDR2 as SYGVNS. CDR3: CASSPGQHTEAFF. The CDR3 region has the DNA TGTGCCAGCAGTCCTGGACAGCACACTGAAGCTTTCTTT. The whole variable domain, filled in from reference TRBV25-1 and TRBJ1-1, reads EADIYQTPRYLVIGTGKKITLECSQTMGHDKMYWYQQDPGMELHLIHYSYGVNSTEKGDLSSESTVSRIRTEHFPLTLESARPSHTSQYLCASSPGQHTEAFFGQGTRLTVV.